Reported below is one T cell receptor beta chain. The sample originates from a study of blood T cell repertoires in COVID-19. Study-level information: Some COVID-19 samples were acute and others convalescent; all came from the United States, Italy and Spain. In each case, the material was cDNA or gDNA derived from T cells, B-cell-depleted T cells, or PBMCs.

How the authors handled the data: Nucleated cell number was recorded as an estimate derived from reference gene primer amplification. Only in-frame clones appear in the TCRdb table, and some are missing; sequencing was by immunoSEQ multiplex PCR. The DNA gave D and trimming, while V, J and clone size come from that table. The data contain about 76,000 clones, around 90% of them seen just once; the ten biggest clones take up under 6%. CDR3 length: 13 amino acids. The trim removed 8 bases at V and 5 bases at J, leaving 8 bases unmatched. From germline, CDR1 is SGHNT and CDR2 YENEEA. J is TRBJ2-5 and V is TRBV11-3, with TRBD1 matching 7 bases. The clonotype originates from a human donor in a cohort sampled during active COVID-19. The specimen sequenced was peripheral blood. The DNA for the CDR3 is TGTGCCAGCGCCAGACAGGGCGGGGAGACCCAGTACTTC. Encoded protein: CASARQGGETQYF.